A selection of T cell receptor beta chains follows, all from one sample in a study of T cells after yellow fever vaccination. TCRdb re-called the 5' RACE reads with MiXCR, one entry per CDR3 protein. The sample includes some 15,000 distinct CDR3 sequences, less than 7.5% seen only once; the top ten take 1.6%. This specimen was PBMCs, either bulk or a sorted T-cell subset (CD4+, CD8+, memory, or dextramer-sorted; not recorded which), taken on the day of the yellow fever booster vaccination. These TCRs come from a man aged 18-30 years who received the YFV17D yellow fever vaccine. CDR3s leave out the opening cysteine and the closing phenylalanine or tryptophan. D genes are given only for firm matches. Where a row states a size, it is once, few, many or the class of an expanded clone; other rows omit it.

clone size: many
V gene: TRBV20-1
J gene: TRBJ1-2
D gene: NA
CDR3 protein: SAADPWSYGYT

clone size: medium-sized
V gene: TRBV12-3/TRBV12-4
J gene: TRBJ2-1
D gene: TRBD2
CDR3 protein: ASSYLAGGNNEQF

clone size: many
V gene: TRBV12-3/TRBV12-4
J gene: TRBJ1-1
D gene: NA
CDR3 protein: ASSFGQGPTEAF

clone size: medium-sized
V gene: TRBV13
J gene: TRBJ2-7
D gene: TRBD1
CDR3 protein: ASSLGISGQGYEQY

clone size: many
V gene: TRBV5-4
J gene: TRBJ1-6
D gene: TRBD1
CDR3 protein: ASSPDRVRSPLH

clone size: NA
V gene: TRBV20-1
J gene: TRBJ2-3
D gene: NA
CDR3 protein: SARQLTDTQY

clone size: many
V gene: TRBV18
J gene: TRBJ2-1
D gene: NA
CDR3 protein: ASSPPAGTAYNEQF

clone size: many
V gene: TRBV12-3/TRBV12-4
J gene: TRBJ2-5
D gene: NA
CDR3 protein: ASSLRGLGETQY

clone size: many
V gene: TRBV5-1
J gene: TRBJ1-6
D gene: NA
CDR3 protein: ASSSQGNSPLH

clone size: many
V gene: TRBV7-2
J gene: TRBJ1-2
D gene: NA
CDR3 protein: ASSLNYGDYGYT

clone size: medium-sized
V gene: TRBV20-1
J gene: TRBJ2-5
D gene: NA
CDR3 protein: SARSDQETQY

clone size: many
V gene: TRBV12-3/TRBV12-4
J gene: TRBJ1-6
D gene: NA
CDR3 protein: ASSSGGFSYNSPLH

clone size: many
V gene: TRBV24-1
J gene: TRBJ2-1
D gene: TRBD2
CDR3 protein: ATSDFGGAGYNEQF

clone size: many
V gene: TRBV7-2
J gene: TRBJ1-2
D gene: TRBD1
CDR3 protein: ASTHRDSYNGYT

clone size: many
V gene: TRBV30
J gene: TRBJ2-7
D gene: NA
CDR3 protein: AWSVQAAYEQY

clone size: many
V gene: TRBV7-9
J gene: TRBJ1-1
D gene: TRBD1
CDR3 protein: ASSRGQAEAF

clone size: many
V gene: TRBV4-1
J gene: TRBJ1-6
D gene: NA
CDR3 protein: ASSKARDSPLH

clone size: many
V gene: TRBV5-1
J gene: TRBJ1-5
D gene: NA
CDR3 protein: ASSLGGYGNQPQH

clone size: medium-sized
V gene: TRBV5-1
J gene: TRBJ2-3
D gene: TRBD2
CDR3 protein: ASSPYPSSGAPTDTQY

clone size: medium-sized
V gene: TRBV27
J gene: TRBJ1-2
D gene: NA
CDR3 protein: ASRGLWGEPNYGYT